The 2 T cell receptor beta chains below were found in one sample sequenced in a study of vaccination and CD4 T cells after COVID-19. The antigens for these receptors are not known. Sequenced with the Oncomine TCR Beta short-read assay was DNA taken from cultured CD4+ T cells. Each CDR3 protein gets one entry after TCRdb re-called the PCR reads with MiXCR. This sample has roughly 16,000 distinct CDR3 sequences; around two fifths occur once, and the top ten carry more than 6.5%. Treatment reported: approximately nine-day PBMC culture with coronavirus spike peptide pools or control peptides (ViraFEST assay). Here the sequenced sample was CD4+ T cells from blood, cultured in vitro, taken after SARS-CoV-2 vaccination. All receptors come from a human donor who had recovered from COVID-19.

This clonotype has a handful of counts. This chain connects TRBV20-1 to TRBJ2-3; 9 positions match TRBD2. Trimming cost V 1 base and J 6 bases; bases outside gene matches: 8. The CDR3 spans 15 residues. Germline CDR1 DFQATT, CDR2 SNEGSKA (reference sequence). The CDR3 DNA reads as TGCAGTGCTAGAGCGAAGCGGGAGGTGAGGGATACGCAGTATTTT. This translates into CSARAKREVRDTQYF.

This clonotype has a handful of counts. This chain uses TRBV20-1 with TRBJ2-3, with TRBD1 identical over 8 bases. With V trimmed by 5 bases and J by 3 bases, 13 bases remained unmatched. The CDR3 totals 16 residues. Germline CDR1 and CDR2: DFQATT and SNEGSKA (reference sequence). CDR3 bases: TGCAGTGCTCCGATTATTGCAGGGGGCAATACAGATACGCAGTATTTT. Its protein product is CSAPIIAGGNTDTQYF.